These 22 T cell receptor beta chains came from one sample sequenced in a study of CD8 T cells in ankylosing spondylitis. MiXCR was run by TCRdb on the 5' RACE reads, yielding one entry per CDR3 protein. The sample consists of around 30,000 distinct CDR3 sequences, approximately 7.1% of them appearing once. The sequenced sample was blood, either unsorted or a sorted T cell fraction (not recorded which). Receptors originate from a male donor with ankylosing spondylitis or in good health (not recorded which).

This clonotype has a handful of counts. V and J are TRBV24-1 and TRBJ2-1, with TRBD1 identical over 7 bases. Germline CDR1 KGHDR, CDR2 SFDVKD. This CDR3 has 12 amino acids. The J segment lost 10 bases and the V segment lost 7 bases, leaving 6 bases of the junction unmatched. The CDR3 nucleotides are TGTGCCACCAGCCGCGGACAGGCCGAGCAGTTCTTC. Amino acid sequence: CATSRGQAEQFF.

The table lists this clonotype with many counts. This chain connects TRBV18 to TRBJ2-7; TRBD1 might be the D (6 bases). The V gene's germline CDR1 is KGHSH and CDR2 LQKENI. Trimming left V 3 bases short and J 2 bases short, with 8 bases between. The CDR3 covers 13 residues. The CDR3 sequence: CASSPGHPYEQYF. The CDR3 DNA sequence: TGTGCCAGCTCACCGGGACACCCCTACGAGCAGTACTTC.

This clonotype was counted at least ten times. The chain combines TRBV9 with TRBJ2-1, with D perhaps being TRBD1 or TRBD2 (5 bases each). This CDR3 comprises 14 residues. Per the germline V gene, CDR1 is SGDLS and CDR2 is YYNGEE. The V end was cut by 5 bases, the J end by 8 bases, with 17 bases between. CDR3 in DNA: TGTGCCAGCAGTTTGAGGGGCCCGGGGCATGAGCAGTTCTTC. It specifies CASSLRGPGHEQFF.

This clonotype showed up many times. This rearrangement joins TRBV29-1 to TRBJ2-1, with 11 bases aligning to TRBD2. Trimming took 2 bases from V and 15 from J; bases not matched to a gene: 9. The V gene's germline CDR1 is SQVTM and CDR2 ANQGSEA. The CDR3 spans 13 residues. CDR3 nucleotides: TGCAGCGTTGAACCGGGACTAGCGGCCGTGCGGTTCTTC. This encodes CSVEPGLAAVRFF.

Note on this clonotype: A much more abundant neighbour one base away suggests this may be a read error. The chain combines TRBV6-1 with TRBJ2-7; the D is unclear. This CDR3 has 14 residues. Germline V gene sequence: CDR1 MNHNS, CDR2 SASEGT. Trimming stripped 6 bases from V and 2 bases from J, with 14 bases between. The CDR3 sequence is CASRAEHWAYEQYF. CDR3 nucleotide sequence: TGTGCCAGCAGGGCGGAGCATTGGGCCTACGAGCAGTACTTC.

This clonotype was detected ten times or more. The rearrangement links TRBV2 to TRBJ2-3; no clear D gene. V was trimmed by 1 base and J by 5 bases, leaving 4 bases between them. Germline V CDR1 and CDR2: SNHLY, FYNNEI. This CDR3 is 12 amino acids long. This CDR3 reads CASSEVEDTQYF. In DNA form, the CDR3 reads TGTGCCAGCAGTGAAGTTGAAGATACGCAGTATTTT.

This clonotype occurred many times. V is TRBV6-1 and J is TRBJ2-7; the match to TRBD2 covers 8 bases. Germline loops: CDR1 MNHNS, CDR2 SASEGT. The CDR3 sequence is 15 residues long. After removal of 7 bases from V and 3 bases from J, the junction contained 11 bases not matched to a gene. This CDR3 is CASNTRPGLVYEQYF. CDR3 DNA sequence: TGTGCCAGCAATACCCGTCCGGGACTAGTCTACGAGCAGTACTTC.

At least ten counts were recorded for this clonotype. V and J are TRBV5-1 and TRBJ2-1, with 11 positions matching TRBD1. Looked up from germline, CDR1 is SGHRS and CDR2 is YFSETQ. Germline trimming cut 4 bases from V and 7 bases from J; bases unmatched to any gene: 7. CDR3 size: 15 residues. The chain's CDR3 is CASSLWTGGRNEQFF. The CDR3 nucleotides are TGCGCCAGCAGCCTCTGGACAGGGGGCAGAAATGAGCAGTTCTTC.

This clonotype was counted ten times or more. The rearrangement links TRBV5-1 to TRBJ2-1; D perhaps matches TRBD1 (5 bases). CDR3 length equals 16 residues. CDR1 and CDR2 (germline): SGHRS, YFSETQ. Deletions cut 0 bases from V and 8 bases from J, with 18 bases between. DNA for the CDR3: TGCGCCAGCAGCTTGGGGGCAGGGATGTTGAGCGATGAGCAGTTCTTC. Amino acid sequence: CASSLGAGMLSDEQFF.

This clonotype has at least ten counts. J is TRBJ2-1 and V is TRBV29-1, with 8 bases fitting TRBD1. Per germline, CDR1 SQVTM and CDR2 ANQGSEA. There are 12 residues in the CDR3. Losses at the gene ends were 4 bases for V and 7 bases for J; bases not matched to a gene: 3. The CDR3 sequence: CSVVQGANEQFF. The CDR3, as DNA: TGCAGCGTTGTCCAGGGGGCAAATGAGCAGTTCTTC.

This clonotype was seen ten or more times. The J gene is TRBJ2-1, the V gene TRBV20-1; 12 nucleotides agree with TRBD2. V trimming: 5 bases; J trimming: 9 bases; junction bases outside the gene matches: 5. The CDR3 runs to 13 residues. Germline values: CDR1 DFQATT, CDR2 SNEGSKA (reference sequence). The CDR3 DNA sequence: TGCAGTGCTTCTAGCGGGAGGGCCTTTGAGCAGTTCTTC. It is translated as CSASSGRAFEQFF.

This clonotype was counted ten times or more. This chain connects TRBV19 to TRBJ2-3; D is uncertain. The CDR3 consists of 12 residues. Germline V CDR1 and CDR2: LNHDA, SQIVND (reference sequence). V was clipped by 8 bases and J by 2 bases, with 8 bases between them. The CDR3 DNA reads as TGTGCCAGTCAGGCCGACACAGATACGCAGTATTTT. Translated: CASQADTDTQYF.

The chain links TRBV7-2 to TRBJ2-1; 10 bases line up with TRBD2. The CDR3 is 16 amino acids. The germline V gene encodes CDR1 SGHTA and CDR2 FQGNSA. After removal of 2 bases from V and 5 bases from J, the junction contained 6 bases not matched to a gene. The CDR3 nucleotides are TGTGCCAGCAGCTTACTAGCGGGAGTCGGTCACAATGAGCAGTTCTTC. Protein product: CASSLLAGVGHNEQFF.

This clonotype was counted at least ten times. The chain is built from TRBV11-3 and TRBJ2-1; TRBD2 agrees at 8 bases. CDR1 SGHNT and CDR2 YENEEA come from the germline V gene. Trimming took 3 bases from V and 4 from J; bases not matched to a gene: 8. The CDR3 has 16 amino acids. CDR3: CASSLESSGKYNEQFF. CDR3 DNA: TGTGCCAGCAGCTTGGAAAGTAGCGGGAAGTACAATGAGCAGTTCTTC.

This clonotype was seen repeatedly, ten times or more. J is TRBJ2-1 and V is TRBV10-3; D not resolved. V lost 8 bases and J 6 bases, leaving 20 bases between the germline ends. The CDR3 sequence is 15 residues long. The germline gives CDR1 ENHRY, CDR2 SYGVKD. Written as DNA, the CDR3 is TGTGCCATCCGTGGGAAGGGCCTTGAGACCAATGAGCAGTTCTTC. It yields the protein CAIRGKGLETNEQFF.

This clonotype was seen repeatedly, ten times or more. The rearrangement joins TRBV28 to TRBJ1-6; a possible D gene is TRBD1 (5 bases). Germline V CDR1 and CDR2: MDHEN, SYDVKM. Trimming took off 6 bases at V and 10 bases at J, with 19 bases between the two ends. The CDR3 sequence is 15 residues long. CDR3 DNA sequence: TGTGCCAGCAGAACCTTGGGGGGGTATGGCTCACCCCTCCACTTT. Residues: CASRTLGGYGSPLHF.

In its sample, this clonotype was seen many times. The J gene is TRBJ1-1, the V gene TRBV10-3; D is unclear. CDR3 length: 15 residues. The V gene lost 0 bases and the J gene lost 0 bases, with 8 bases spanning the gap. Germline CDR1 and CDR2: ENHRY and SYGVKD. CDR3 in DNA: TGTGCCATCAGTGAGTCCCTCCGAGTGAACACTGAAGCTTTCTTT. This encodes CAISESLRVNTEAFF.

This clonotype was seen repeatedly, ten times or more. The gene calls are TRBV25-1 and TRBJ2-3; D not resolved. V lost 7 bases and J 1 base, leaving 15 bases between the germline ends. This CDR3 has 15 amino acids. Germline V lookup: CDR1 MGHDK, CDR2 SYGVNS. CDR3 DNA sequence: TGTGCCAGCACTCCTAATCAGGACGGCACAGATACGCAGTATTTT. Translated, it gives CASTPNQDGTDTQYF.

This clonotype was picked up many times. This chain connects TRBV20-1 to TRBJ1-6, with D hard to call. This CDR3 has 15 residues. Germline CDR1 and CDR2: DFQATT and SNEGSKA (reference sequence). V lost 0 bases and J 6 bases, leaving 12 bases between the germline ends. For the CDR3, the DNA is TGCAGTGCTAGAGATCGGGCAGGTTTTAATTCACCCCTCCACTTT. It translates to CSARDRAGFNSPLHF.

This clonotype was observed a single time. CDR3 in amino acids: CSASTVGHSEAFF. CDR3 bases: TGCAGCGCTTCGACAGTGGGCCATTCTGAAGCTTTCTTT. The chain employs TRBV29-1 and TRBJ1-1, with D perhaps TRBD1 (5 bases). CDR3 size: 13 residues. CDR1 is SQVTM, CDR2 ANQGSEA, per germline. V was shortened by 7 bases and J by 6 bases, with 18 bases between the two germline ends.

This clonotype has a count of ten or more. V gene TRBV23-1 combines with J gene TRBJ1-5, with 9 bases identical to TRBD1. TRBV23-1 is known as an ORF, though its function is uncertain. This CDR3 is built from 15 residues. Trimming removed 3 bases from V and 8 bases from J; junction bases left unmatched: 8. The CDR3 DNA reads as TGCGCCAGCAGTCACCTGGGACAGGGAAGGGAGCCCCAGCATTTT. Encoded protein: CASSHLGQGREPQHF.

This clonotype was observed many times. The chain joins TRBV28 to TRBJ1-5; D perhaps matches TRBD1 (6 bases). V lost 3 bases and J 0 bases, leaving 12 bases between the germline ends. Germline V gene sequence: CDR1 MDHEN, CDR2 SYDVKM. The CDR3 is 16 amino acids. The CDR3 DNA reads TGTGCCAGCAGTTTCAGGGGCGCCTATAGCAATCAGCCCCAGCATTTT. This encodes CASSFRGAYSNQPQHF.